Below are 28 T cell receptor beta chains sequenced from a single sample in a study of vaccination and CD4 T cells after COVID-19. Antigens for these TCRs are unknown. Cultured CD4+ T-cell DNA underwent Oncomine TCR Beta short-read sequencing. MiXCR was run by TCRdb on the PCR reads, yielding one entry per CDR3 protein. Of around 19,000 distinct CDR3 sequences listed, roughly 40% are singletons. The sample's treatment: 10-day PBMC culture with coronavirus spike peptide pools or control peptides (ViraFEST assay). The input for sequencing was CD4+ T cells from blood, cultured in vitro, taken before SARS-CoV-2 vaccination. The receptors here all came from a human donor who received a COVID-19 vaccine.

A few counts support this clonotype. The V gene is TRBV30, the J gene TRBJ2-7, with TRBD2 matching 13 bases. The CDR3 is made up of 15 amino acids. V dropped 2 bases and J dropped 5; count of bases not matched to a gene: 6. Germline V lookup: CDR1 GTSNPN, CDR2 SVGIG (reference sequence). The CDR3 bases are TGTGCCTGGAGTCGTGGGGGGACTAGCGGGAACGAGCAGTACTTC. Translated: CAWSRGGTSGNEQYF.

This clonotype was picked up one time. The rearrangement uses TRBV3-1 and TRBJ1-5; possibly TRBD1 for D (5 bases). CDR3 length: 15 amino acids. Germline lookup yields CDR1 LGHDT and CDR2 YNNKEL (reference sequence). With 4 bases removed from V and 6 bases from J, the gap between germline ends came to 16 bases. The CDR3 DNA is TGTGCCAGCAGCCCCAGCTGGGGGGTGGGTCAGCCCCAGCATTTT. Amino acid sequence: CASSPSWGVGQPQHF.

This clonotype was counted only a few times. CDR3 sequence: CASSYDRAYNSPLHF. The CDR3 coding sequence is TGTGCCAGCAGTTACGACAGGGCCTATAATTCACCCCTCCACTTT. The rearrangement uses TRBV7-2 and TRBJ1-6; 7 nucleotides line up with TRBD1. V was pared by 6 bases and J by 2 bases, with 4 bases of the junction left unmatched. Germline CDR1 reads SGHTA; CDR2 reads FQGNSA. CDR3 size: 15 residues. The whole variable domain, filled in from reference TRBV7-2 and TRBJ1-6, reads GAGVSQSPSNKVTEKGKDVELRCDPISGHTALYWYRQSLGQGLEFLIYFQGNSAPDKSGLPSDRFSAERTGGSVSTLTIQRTQQEDSAVYLCASSYDRAYNSPLHFGNGTRLTVT.

The rearrangement links TRBV5-4 to TRBJ2-2; perhaps TRBD2 as D (6 bases). The CDR3 has 16 amino acids. Trimming removed 1 base at V and 3 bases at J, with 13 bases between. The germline V gene has CDR1 SGHNT and CDR2 YYREEE (reference sequence). In nucleotides, the CDR3 is TGTGCCAGCAGCTTGTCGGAGGGACTGGACACCGGGGAGCTGTTTTTT. Its translation is CASSLSEGLDTGELFF.

This clonotype was picked up a small number of times. The chain employs TRBV7-9 and TRBJ1-5; no reliable D call. With 3 bases removed from V and 2 bases from J, the gap between germline ends came to 5 bases. Per the germline V gene, CDR1 is SEHNR and CDR2 is FQNEAQ (reference sequence). The CDR3 totals 13 residues. CDR3 sequence (DNA): TGTGCCAGCAGCTTTTCGGGCAATCAGCCCCAGCATTTT. It translates to CASSFSGNQPQHF.

The sample holds a few counts of this clonotype. The genes are TRBV20-1 and TRBJ2-3; no reliable D call. Trimming pared 3 bases from V and 4 bases from J, leaving 14 bases between. From germline, CDR1 is DFQATT and CDR2 SNEGSKA (reference sequence). This CDR3 region has 14 residues. The CDR3 protein is CSASRSSDPDTQYF. The CDR3 DNA reads TGCAGTGCTAGTCGCAGTTCTGACCCAGATACGCAGTATTTT.

This clonotype was picked up one time. This chain joins TRBV6-1 and TRBJ1-4; 9 nucleotides align to TRBD1. This CDR3 is 14 amino acids long. The junction had 4 bases not matched to a gene; V was cut back by 6 bases and J by 5 bases. The germline V gene has CDR1 MNHNS and CDR2 SASEGT. CDR3 loop: CASRDRGRNEKLFF. The CDR3 region has the DNA TGTGCCAGCAGAGACAGGGGGAGGAATGAAAAACTGTTTTTT.

V and J are TRBV24-1 and TRBJ2-5; unclear D gene. Germline V gene sequence: CDR1 KGHDR, CDR2 SFDVKD. The V end lost 7 bases, the J end lost 7 bases, and 12 bases lay between the germline ends. This CDR3 contains 12 residues. The CDR3 bases are TGTGCCACCAGCTTAGGGCGAGCGACCCAGTACTTC. This encodes CATSLGRATQYF.

The J gene is TRBJ1-5, the V gene TRBV18; D uncertain. This CDR3 is built from 15 residues. Germline V gene lookup returns CDR1 KGHSH and CDR2 LQKENI. Trimming removed 5 bases from V and 0 bases from J, with 11 bases in between. This chain's CDR3 is CASSDEGNSNQPQHF. CDR3 coding DNA: TGTGCCAGCTCAGACGAGGGCAATAGCAATCAGCCCCAGCATTTT.

This clonotype came up a few times. The rearrangement links TRBV20-1 to TRBJ1-2, with 10 bases matching TRBD1. CDR3 length: 17 amino acids. Germline V lookup: CDR1 DFQATT, CDR2 SNEGSKA (reference sequence). Trimming removed 4 bases from V and 7 bases from J; junction bases left unmatched: 18. Here the CDR3 reads CSATGGPGQGITVGYTF. The CDR3 coding sequence is TGCAGTGCTACCGGGGGTCCGGGACAGGGGATTACGGTTGGCTACACCTTC.

V is TRBV12-3 or TRBV12-4 and J is TRBJ2-3, with 9 bases lining up with TRBD2. This CDR3 region has 15 residues. Trimming cost V 5 bases and J 6 bases; bases outside gene matches: 9. CDR3 protein: CASSQAGGTPDTQYF. CDR3 bases: TGTGCCAGCAGTCAAGCGGGGGGCACCCCCGATACGCAGTATTTT.

This clonotype occurred a few times. V usage is TRBV20-1 and J usage is TRBJ2-5; TRBD2 agrees at 9 bases. The CDR3 is 16 amino acids. Trimming cost V 3 bases and J 1 base; bases outside gene matches: 9. From germline, CDR1 is DFQATT and CDR2 SNEGSKA (reference sequence). The CDR3 spells CSASPLAGFLQETQYF. CDR3 bases: TGCAGTGCTAGTCCGCTAGCGGGATTCCTCCAAGAGACCCAGTACTTC.

For the CDR3, the DNA is TGTGCCAGTAGCCTCCGGGAGGGGTCCTACGAGCAGTACTTC. The encoded protein is CASSLREGSYEQYF. V is TRBV19 and J is TRBJ2-7, with 8 bases matching TRBD2. Trimming at V came to 6 bases and at J to 1 base, leaving 5 bases not matched to a gene. The CDR3 runs to 14 residues. Germline CDR1 LNHDA, CDR2 SQIVND (reference sequence).

The chain joins TRBV19 to TRBJ1-1; 9 bases fit TRBD1. V lost 4 bases to trimming and J lost 2 bases; unmatched junction nucleotides: 17. The germline gives CDR1 LNHDA, CDR2 SQIVND (reference sequence). The CDR3 consists of 19 residues. CDR3 DNA: TGTGCCAGTAGTACCAGGAATACAGGGGGCTGGGGTTTAAACACTGAAGCTTTCTTT. This codes for CASSTRNTGGWGLNTEAFF.

This clonotype occurred a few times. As DNA, the CDR3 is TGTGCCAGTAGTATAGGTCGGGGGGCAAACACTGAAGCTTTCTTT. It is translated as CASSIGRGANTEAFF. This chain connects TRBV19 to TRBJ1-1; possible D gene TRBD1, 6 bases. The CDR3 runs 15 residues. Per the germline V gene, CDR1 is LNHDA and CDR2 is SQIVND (reference sequence). Trimming stripped 1 base from V and 2 bases from J, with 11 bases between. Full variable domain (missing parts from reference TRBV19 and TRBJ1-1): DGGITQSPKYLFRKEGQNVTLSCEQNLNHDAMYWYRQDPGQGLRLIYYSQIVNDFQKGDIAEGYSVSREKKESFPLTVTSAQKNPTAFYLCASSIGRGANTEAFFGQGTRLTVV.

The table lists this clonotype with a few counts. The chain links TRBV2 to TRBJ1-1; no definite D call. The CDR3 sequence is 13 residues long. The germline V gene encodes CDR1 SNHLY and CDR2 FYNNEI. The germline V and J ends were trimmed by 5 bases and 4 bases, with 11 bases remaining between them. CDR3 nucleotide sequence: TGTGCCAGCAGTCCTGAGTTGGGCACTGAAGCTTTCTTT. It translates to CASSPELGTEAFF.

The rearrangement uses TRBV5-1 and TRBJ1-1; TRBD1 aligns across 12 bases. The V gene end was trimmed by 4 bases and the J gene end by 7 bases; junction bases not matched to a gene: 11. The length of the CDR3 is 16 residues. The germline V gene has CDR1 SGHRS and CDR2 YFSETQ. Here the CDR3 reads CASSPRQGQGAIEAFF. DNA for the CDR3: TGCGCCAGCAGCCCCCGGCAGGGACAGGGGGCGATTGAAGCTTTCTTT.

V and J are TRBV19 and TRBJ1-1; 9 bases fit TRBD1. CDR3 length: 15 residues. Trimming at V came to 5 bases and at J to 0 bases, leaving 4 bases not matched to a gene. Germline V lookup: CDR1 LNHDA, CDR2 SQIVND (reference sequence). The DNA for the CDR3 is TGTGCCAGTAGTGCCAGGGACAGGGTGAACACTGAAGCTTTCTTT. Amino acid sequence: CASSARDRVNTEAFF. Based on the CDR3 plus reference TRBV19 and TRBJ1-1, the full variable domain is DGGITQSPKYLFRKEGQNVTLSCEQNLNHDAMYWYRQDPGQGLRLIYYSQIVNDFQKGDIAEGYSVSREKKESFPLTVTSAQKNPTAFYLCASSARDRVNTEAFFGQGTRLTVV.

V gene TRBV27 combines with J gene TRBJ1-1; D not resolved. The CDR3 is 16 amino acids. V lost 0 bases and J 7 bases, leaving 18 bases between the germline ends. Germline values: CDR1 MNHEY, CDR2 SMNVEV (reference sequence). CDR3 loop: CASSLSGPSVSGEAFF. The CDR3 DNA is TGTGCCAGCAGTTTATCGGGCCCATCCGTCAGTGGTGAAGCTTTCTTT.

The V call is TRBV7-8, the J call TRBJ2-7, with TRBD1 identical over 8 bases. This CDR3 has 16 residues. Germline loops: CDR1 SGHVS, CDR2 FQNEAQ. V was pared by 5 bases and J by 3 bases, with 12 bases of the junction left unmatched. The CDR3 DNA follows: TGTGCCAGCAGCCAGATCGGCAGGGGGCACGGCTACGAGCAGTACTTC. Translation gives CASSQIGRGHGYEQYF.

The chain combines TRBV11-3 with TRBJ2-5, with TRBD2 matching 8 bases. This CDR3 region has 13 residues. The ends lost 9 bases at V and 3 bases at J; junction bases unmatched: 6. Germline assignment: CDR1 SGHNT and CDR2 YENEEA. The CDR3 protein is CASSPGGEETQYF. The CDR3 region has the DNA TGTGCCAGTAGTCCCGGGGGGGAAGAGACCCAGTACTTC.

The rearrangement joins TRBV5-1 to TRBJ1-6; 7 nucleotides line up with TRBD1. Unmatched junction bases numbered 7, after V lost 1 base and J lost 9 bases. The CDR3 runs to 15 residues. Germline V lookup: CDR1 SGHRS, CDR2 YFSETQ. The CDR3 reads CASSLTTGESSPLHF. The CDR3 DNA is TGCGCCAGCAGCTTGACCACAGGGGAGTCTTCACCCCTCCACTTT.

This clonotype was observed a few times. V usage is TRBV18 and J usage is TRBJ1-1, with TRBD1 identical over 8 bases. The V gene's germline CDR1 is KGHSH and CDR2 LQKENI. This CDR3 spans 13 amino acids. With V trimmed by 6 bases and J by 1 base, 1 base remained unmatched. CDR3 sequence (DNA): TGTGCCAGCTCGGACAGGGAGAACACTGAAGCTTTCTTT. Protein sequence: CASSDRENTEAFF.

The genes are TRBV20-1 and TRBJ1-2; D uncertain. The V gene's germline CDR1 is DFQATT and CDR2 SNEGSKA (reference sequence). CDR3 length: 14 residues. With 2 bases removed from V and 7 bases from J, the gap between germline ends came to 17 bases. The chain's CDR3 is CSARTIGGMGGYTF. CDR3 sequence (DNA): TGCAGTGCTAGAACCATTGGCGGGATGGGTGGCTACACCTTC.

The chain combines TRBV6-5 with TRBJ2-5, with 7 positions matching TRBD1. V was clipped by 2 bases and J by 0 bases; unmatched bases: 6. The CDR3 is made up of 16 amino acids. Per germline, CDR1 MNHEY and CDR2 SVGAGI. CDR3 sequence: CASSYAQGSHQETQYF. The CDR3 DNA follows: TGTGCCAGCAGTTACGCACAGGGGTCCCACCAAGAGACCCAGTACTTC.

The V and J genes are TRBV18 and TRBJ2-2; a possible D gene is TRBD2 (5 bases). Germline V lookup: CDR1 KGHSH, CDR2 LQKENI. V was shortened by 6 bases and J by 8 bases, with 19 bases between the two germline ends. The CDR3 is 15 amino acids. The CDR3 DNA reads TGTGCCAGCTCCGGTCCCCAGGAGGCGGAAGGGGAGCTGTTTTTT. Amino acids: CASSGPQEAEGELFF. The variable domain in full, completed from reference TRBV18 and TRBJ2-2, reads NAGVMQNPRHLVRRRGQEARLRCSPMKGHSHVYWYRQLPEEGLKFMVYLQKENIIDESGMPKERFSAEFPKEGPSILRIQQVVRGDSAAYFCASSGPQEAEGELFFGEGSRLTVL.

In this sample, this clonotype turned up a few times. The rearrangement links TRBV7-9 to TRBJ1-1; TRBD1 matches 8 bases. The germline gives CDR1 SEHNR, CDR2 FQNEAQ (reference sequence). V was clipped by 1 base and J by 11 bases; unmatched bases: 6. The CDR3 is made up of 13 amino acids. The chain's CDR3 is CASSLEDRVAAFF. The DNA of the CDR3 is TGTGCCAGCAGCTTAGAGGACAGGGTCGCCGCTTTCTTT.

This clonotype was picked up a small number of times. Mismatch with germline at one junction end may stem from a read error. The chain carries TRBV2 and TRBJ2-3; D is undetermined. In germline, CDR1 is SNHLY, CDR2 FYNNEI. The CDR3 has 12 amino acids. CDR3 nucleotide sequence: TGTGCCAGCAGGGAAGGGTCAGATACGCAGTATTTT. Its translation: CASREGSDTQYF.